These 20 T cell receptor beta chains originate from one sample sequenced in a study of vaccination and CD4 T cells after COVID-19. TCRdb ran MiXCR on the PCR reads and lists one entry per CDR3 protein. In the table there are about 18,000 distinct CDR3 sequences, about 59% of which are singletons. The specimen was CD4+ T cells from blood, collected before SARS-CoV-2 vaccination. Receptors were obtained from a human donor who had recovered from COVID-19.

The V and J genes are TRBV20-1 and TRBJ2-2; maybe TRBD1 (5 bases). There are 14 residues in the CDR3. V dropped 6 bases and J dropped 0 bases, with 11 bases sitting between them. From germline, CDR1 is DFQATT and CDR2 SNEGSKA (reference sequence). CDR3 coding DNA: TGCAGTGCCAGGGCTCACCCGAACACCGGGGAGCTGTTTTTT. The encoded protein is CSARAHPNTGELFF.

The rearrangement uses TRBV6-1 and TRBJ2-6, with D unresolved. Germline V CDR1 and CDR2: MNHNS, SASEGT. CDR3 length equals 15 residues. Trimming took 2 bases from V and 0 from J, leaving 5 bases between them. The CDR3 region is CASSEQDSGANVLTF. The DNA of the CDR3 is TGTGCCAGCAGTGAACAAGACTCTGGGGCCAACGTCCTGACTTTC.

The DNA for the CDR3 is TGTGCCAGCAGAGATCCCCTACAGGGCTGGAGCAATCAGCCCCAGCATTTT. Encoded protein: CASRDPLQGWSNQPQHF. The genes are TRBV6-2 or TRBV6-3 and TRBJ1-5; D may be TRBD1 (6 bases). V lost 6 bases and J lost 1, with 19 bases in between. The CDR3 sequence is 17 residues long. Germline values: CDR1 MNHEY, CDR2 SVGEGT.

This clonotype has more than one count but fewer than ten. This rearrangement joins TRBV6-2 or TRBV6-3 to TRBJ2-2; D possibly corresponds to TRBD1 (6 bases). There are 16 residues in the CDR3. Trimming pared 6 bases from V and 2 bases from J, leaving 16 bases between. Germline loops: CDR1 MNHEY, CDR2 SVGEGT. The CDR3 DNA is TGTGCCAGCAGGGGTCGAGGGGGAGAAAACACCGGGGAGCTGTTTTTT. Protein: CASRGRGGENTGELFF.

CDR3 sequence (DNA): TGTGCCACCATCTCTCGGTACAGTCACACCTACGAGCAGTACTTC. It translates to CATISRYSHTYEQYF. This chain connects TRBV24-1 to TRBJ2-7; D remains unclear. The CDR3 loop spans 15 amino acids. Germline V gene lookup returns CDR1 KGHDR and CDR2 SFDVKD. V was shortened by 8 bases and J by 2 bases, with 18 bases between the two germline ends.

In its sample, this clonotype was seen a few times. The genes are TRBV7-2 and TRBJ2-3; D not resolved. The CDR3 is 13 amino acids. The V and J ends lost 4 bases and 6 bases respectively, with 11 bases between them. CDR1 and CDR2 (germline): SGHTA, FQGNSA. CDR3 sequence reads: CASSSDPTDTQYF. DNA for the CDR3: TGTGCCAGCAGCTCTGACCCCACGGATACGCAGTATTTT.

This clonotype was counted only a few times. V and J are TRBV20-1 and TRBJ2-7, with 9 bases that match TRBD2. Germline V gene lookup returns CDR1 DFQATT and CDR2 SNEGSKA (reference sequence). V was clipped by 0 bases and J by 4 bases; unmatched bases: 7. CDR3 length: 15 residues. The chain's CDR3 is CSARDVAGVQYEQYF. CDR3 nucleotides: TGCAGTGCTAGAGATGTAGCGGGAGTACAGTACGAGCAGTACTTC.

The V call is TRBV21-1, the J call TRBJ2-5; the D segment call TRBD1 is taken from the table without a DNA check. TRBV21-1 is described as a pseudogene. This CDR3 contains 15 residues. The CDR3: CASTKGDRGQETQYF. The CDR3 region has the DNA TGTGCCAGCACCAAAGGGGACAGGGGCCAAGAGACCCAGTACTTC.

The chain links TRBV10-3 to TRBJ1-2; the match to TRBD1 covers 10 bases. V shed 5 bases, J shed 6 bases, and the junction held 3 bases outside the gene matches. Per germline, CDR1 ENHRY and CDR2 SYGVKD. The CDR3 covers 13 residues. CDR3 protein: CAISKDRGNGYTF. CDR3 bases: TGTGCCATCAGTAAGGACAGGGGGAATGGCTACACCTTC.

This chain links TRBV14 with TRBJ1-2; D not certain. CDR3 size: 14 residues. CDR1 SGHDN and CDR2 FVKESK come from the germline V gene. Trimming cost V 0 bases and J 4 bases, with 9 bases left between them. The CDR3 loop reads CASSQDRFGYGYTF. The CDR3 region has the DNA TGTGCCAGCAGCCAAGATCGGTTCGGCTATGGCTACACCTTC.

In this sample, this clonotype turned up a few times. The CDR3 is CASSPKGDQPQHF. In DNA, the CDR3 is TGTGCCAGCAGCCCAAAGGGGGATCAGCCCCAGCATTTT. V usage is TRBV12-3 or TRBV12-4 and J usage is TRBJ1-5; a weak D match, TRBD1 (6 bases). V lost 6 bases and J lost 5, with 11 bases in between. The CDR3 has 13 residues.

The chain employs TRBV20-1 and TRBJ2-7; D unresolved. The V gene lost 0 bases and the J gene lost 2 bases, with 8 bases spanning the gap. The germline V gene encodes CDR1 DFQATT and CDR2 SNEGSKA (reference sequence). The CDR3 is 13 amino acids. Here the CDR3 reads CSARDSATYEQYF. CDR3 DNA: TGCAGTGCTAGAGATTCCGCGACCTACGAGCAGTACTTC.

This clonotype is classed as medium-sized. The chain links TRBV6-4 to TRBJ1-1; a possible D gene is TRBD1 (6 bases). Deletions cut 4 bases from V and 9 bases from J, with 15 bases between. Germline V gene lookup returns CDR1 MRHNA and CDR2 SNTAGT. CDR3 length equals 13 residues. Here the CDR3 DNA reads TGTGCCAGCAGTGTTGAGACAGGCAATAAAGCTTTCTTT. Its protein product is CASSVETGNKAFF.

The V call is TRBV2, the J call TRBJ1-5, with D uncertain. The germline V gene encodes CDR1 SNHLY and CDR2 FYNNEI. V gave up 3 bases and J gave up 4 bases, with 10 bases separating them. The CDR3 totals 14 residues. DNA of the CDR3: TGTGCCAGCAGTGAGATGTTAGGGAATCAGCCCCAGCATTTT. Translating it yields CASSEMLGNQPQHF.

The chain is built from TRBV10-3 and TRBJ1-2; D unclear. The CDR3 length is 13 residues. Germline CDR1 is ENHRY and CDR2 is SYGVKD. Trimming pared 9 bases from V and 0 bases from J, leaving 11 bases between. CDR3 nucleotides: TGTGCCATTGCGGGCCGAGCTAACTATGGCTACACCTTC. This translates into CAIAGRANYGYTF.

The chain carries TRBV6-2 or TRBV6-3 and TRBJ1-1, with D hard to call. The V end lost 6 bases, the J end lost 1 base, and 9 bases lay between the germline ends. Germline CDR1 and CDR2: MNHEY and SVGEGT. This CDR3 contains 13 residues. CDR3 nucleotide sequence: TGTGCCAGCAGCTCTATCGGGAACACTGAAGCTTTCTTT. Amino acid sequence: CASSSIGNTEAFF.

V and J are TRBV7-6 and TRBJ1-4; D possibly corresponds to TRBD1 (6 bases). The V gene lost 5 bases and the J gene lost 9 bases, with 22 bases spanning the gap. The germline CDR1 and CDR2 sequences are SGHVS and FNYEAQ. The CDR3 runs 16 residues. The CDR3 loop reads CASSPFPQGRFKKLFF. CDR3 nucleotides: TGTGCCAGCAGCCCCTTCCCCCAGGGGAGGTTTAAAAAACTGTTTTTT. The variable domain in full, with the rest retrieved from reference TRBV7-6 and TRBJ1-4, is GAGVSQSPRYKVTKRGQDVALRCDPISGHVSLYWYRQALGQGPEFLTYFNYEAQQDKSGLPNDRFSAERPEGSISTLTIQRTEQRDSAMYRCASSPFPQGRFKKLFFGSGTQLSVL.

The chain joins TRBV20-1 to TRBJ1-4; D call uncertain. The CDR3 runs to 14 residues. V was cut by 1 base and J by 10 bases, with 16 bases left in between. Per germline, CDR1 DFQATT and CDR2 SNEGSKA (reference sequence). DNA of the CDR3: TGCAGTGCTAGAGTATCCGGGAACTCCGGAAAACTGTTTTTT. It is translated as CSARVSGNSGKLFF.

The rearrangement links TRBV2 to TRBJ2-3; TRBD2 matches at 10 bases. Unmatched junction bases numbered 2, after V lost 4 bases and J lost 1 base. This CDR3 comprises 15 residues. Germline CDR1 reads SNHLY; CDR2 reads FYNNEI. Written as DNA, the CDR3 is TGTGCCAGCAGTGTGCTAGCGGGAGGCACAGATACGCAGTATTTT. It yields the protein CASSVLAGGTDTQYF. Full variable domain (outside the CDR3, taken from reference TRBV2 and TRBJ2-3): EPEVTQTPSHQVTQMGQEVILRCVPISNHLYFYWYRQILGQKVEFLVSFYNNEISEKSEIFDDQFSVERPDGSNFTLKIRSTKLEDSAMYFCASSVLAGGTDTQYFGPGTRLTVL.

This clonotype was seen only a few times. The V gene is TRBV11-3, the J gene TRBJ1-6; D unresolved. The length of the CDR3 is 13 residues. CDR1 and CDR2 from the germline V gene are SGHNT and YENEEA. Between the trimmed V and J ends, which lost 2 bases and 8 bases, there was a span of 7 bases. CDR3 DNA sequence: TGTGCCAGCAGCTTAAATCAGGATTCACCCCTCCACTTT. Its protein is CASSLNQDSPLHF.